This paragraph covers one TCR beta chain sequence. With 7 bases clipped from V and 4 bases from J, the junction kept 6 bases outside the gene matches. Germline CDR1 is MNHNY and CDR2 is SVGAGI (reference sequence). The CDR3 is made up of 14 amino acids. The data derive from a study of shared clonotypes between healthy human individuals. Clones were read by immunoSEQ multiplex PCR, and TCRdb kept only the in-frame ones, dropping some. Altogether a few million clones are present, under 97% being singletons, with the ten largest covering about 0.13%. The source is a man younger than 30 in good health. The J gene is TRBJ1-5, the V gene TRBV6-6; 8 bases line up with TRBD1. The sequenced material came from naive CD4+ T cells sorted from blood. The subset here: CD45RA+ positively selected. The CDR3 DNA reads as TGTGCCAGCACCGGACAGGGTAGAAATCAGCCCCAGCATTTT. Translation: CASTGQGRNQPQHF.